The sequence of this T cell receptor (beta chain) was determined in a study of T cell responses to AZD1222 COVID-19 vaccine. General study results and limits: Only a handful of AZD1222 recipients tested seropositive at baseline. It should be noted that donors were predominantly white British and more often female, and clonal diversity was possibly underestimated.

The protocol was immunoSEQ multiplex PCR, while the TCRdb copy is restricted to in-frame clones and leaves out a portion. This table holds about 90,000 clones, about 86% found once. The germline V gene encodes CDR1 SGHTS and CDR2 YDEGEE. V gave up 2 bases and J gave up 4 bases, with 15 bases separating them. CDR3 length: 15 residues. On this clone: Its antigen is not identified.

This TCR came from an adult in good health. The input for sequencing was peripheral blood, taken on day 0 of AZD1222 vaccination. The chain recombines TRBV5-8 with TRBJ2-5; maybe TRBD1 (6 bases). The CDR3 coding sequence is TGTGCCAGCAGCTTTTGGGGCAGGGGCGGAGAGACCCAGTACTTC. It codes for CASSFWGRGGETQYF.